This T cell receptor (beta chain) is from a study of blood T cell repertoires in COVID-19. Across the study: Material from acute and convalescent COVID-19 was sourced from the United States, Italy and Spain. T cells, B-cell-depleted T cells, or PBMCs provided the cDNA or gDNA that served as material.

Original data processing: Using reference gene primer amplification, nucleated cell counts were estimated. Some clones are missing from TCRdb's copy, which holds only in-frame ones; the method was immunoSEQ multiplex PCR. V and J calls and clone size follow that table, whereas D and trimming were derived from the DNA. Among about 290,000 clones listed, approximately 86% were seen once. V trimming: 2 bases; J trimming: 8 bases; junction bases outside the gene matches: 7. The CDR3 totals 14 residues. CDR1 is MNHEY, CDR2 SMNVEV, per germline (reference sequence). The V call is TRBV27, the J call TRBJ1-2; 8 nucleotides agree with TRBD1. This receptor was obtained from a woman aged 50 to 65 with active or convalescent COVID-19. The specimen sequenced was peripheral blood. CDR3 nucleotide sequence: TGTGCCAGCAGTTTAGCAGGGGGCGCTGGGGGCTACACCTTC. Translation gives CASSLAGGAGGYTF.